One and the same sample provided the 7 T cell receptor beta chains below, sequenced in a study of T cell clones after liver transplantation. Sequenced by immunoSEQ multiplex PCR; TCRdb stores in-frame clones only, minus some. The repertoire has 55,000 to 80,000 clones, about 88% of them found once; the top ten carry roughly 3%. Sequences were derived from CD4+ T cells from blood, sampled before liver transplant. Receptors were obtained from a human donor who received a liver transplant.

The chain is built from TRBV20-1 and TRBJ1-2; D gene uncertain. V was trimmed by 2 bases and J by 7 bases, leaving 8 bases between them. The germline CDR1 and CDR2 sequences are DFQATT and SNEGSKA (reference sequence). This CDR3 has 11 amino acids. CDR3 protein: CSARTSGGYTF. In DNA form, the CDR3 reads TGCAGTGCTAGAACCTCGGGTGGCTACACCTTC.

This clone has just one count. The chain is built from TRBV29-1 and TRBJ1-1, with 9 bases fitting TRBD1. The germline gives CDR1 SQVTM, CDR2 ANQGSEA. Germline trimming cut 7 bases from V and 7 bases from J; bases unmatched to any gene: 10. The CDR3 sequence is 13 residues long. CDR3 nucleotide sequence: TGCAGCGGCCGGGACAGGGAAGGGGGTGAAGCTTTCTTT. This encodes CSGRDREGGEAFF.

The V and J genes are TRBV7-6 and TRBJ2-7, with D tentatively TRBD1 (5 bases). This CDR3 is 15 amino acids long. Trimming removed 7 bases at V and 2 bases at J, with 18 bases between. Germline assignment: CDR1 SGHVS and CDR2 FNYEAQ. This CDR3 reads CASNPDPGRTYEQYF. CDR3 coding DNA: TGTGCCAGCAACCCGGATCCAGGGCGAACCTACGAGCAGTACTTC.

The chain joins TRBV5-6 to TRBJ2-1; D unclear. CDR1 is SGHDT, CDR2 YYEEEE, per germline. V shed 4 bases and J shed 0 bases, with 11 bases lying between them. The CDR3 sequence is 15 residues long. CDR3 nucleotide sequence: TGTGCCAGCAGCGGGTTGGTGAGCTCCTACAATGAGCAGTTCTTC. This translates into CASSGLVSSYNEQFF. Based on the CDR3 plus reference TRBV5-6 and TRBJ2-1, the full variable domain is DAGVTQSPTHLIKTRGQQVTLRCSPKSGHDTVSWYQQALGQGPQFIFQYYEEEERQRGNFPDRFSGHQFPNYSSELNVNALLLGDSALYLCASSGLVSSYNEQFFGPGTRLTVL.

The rearrangement uses TRBV7-2 and TRBJ2-3; D not certain. Germline V gene sequence: CDR1 SGHTA, CDR2 FQGNSA. V shed 1 base and J shed 2 bases, with 4 bases lying between them. The CDR3 runs 13 residues. The CDR3 reads CASSLDATDTQYF. The DNA for the CDR3 is TGTGCCAGCAGCTTAGACGCCACAGATACGCAGTATTTT.

The chain links TRBV6-1 to TRBJ1-1, with no clear D. The CDR3 loop spans 15 amino acids. Germline loops: CDR1 MNHNS, CDR2 SASEGT. V dropped 0 bases and J dropped 0 bases, with 8 bases sitting between them. DNA of the CDR3: TGTGCCAGCAGTGAAGCGTATAGTCTGAACACTGAAGCTTTCTTT. It yields the protein CASSEAYSLNTEAFF.

The rearrangement joins TRBV11-2 to TRBJ1-6; D gene ambiguous. In germline, CDR1 is SGHAT, CDR2 FQNNGV. This CDR3 comprises 14 residues. V was trimmed by 5 bases and J by 9 bases, leaving 14 bases between them. CDR3 protein: CASSPGGGISPLHF. The CDR3 coding sequence is TGTGCCAGCAGCCCTGGAGGAGGCATTTCACCCCTCCACTTT.